This T cell receptor beta chain is from a study of blood T cell repertoires in COVID-19. The wider study: T cells, B-cell-depleted T cells, or PBMCs provided the cDNA or gDNA that served as material.

CDR1 MDHEN and CDR2 SYDVKM come from the germline V gene. The CDR3 length is 15 residues. V gave up 7 bases and J gave up 4 bases; unmatched junction bases: 6. How the authors handled the data: It was from reference gene primer amplification that nucleated cell counts were estimated. This table comes from immunoSEQ multiplex PCR, and its TCRdb copy is limited to in-frame clones, with some not included. V, J and clone size reflect that table, while D and trimming were determined from the DNA. The sample records 130,000 to 150,000 clones, more than 75% being singletons. The V gene is TRBV28, the J gene TRBJ2-5, with 13 bases fitting TRBD2. What was sequenced was peripheral blood. This TCR was recovered from a human donor with acute or convalescent COVID-19. The donor label of this sample is uncertain. CDR3 nucleotides: TGTGCCAGCACTACTAGCGGGGGGGCCGTAGAGACCCAGTACTTC. Translated, it gives CASTTSGGAVETQYF. Looking up the rest from reference TRBV28 and TRBJ2-5 gives the full variable domain: DVKVTQSSRYLVKRTGEKVFLECVQDMDHENMFWYRQDPGLGLRLIYFSYDVKMKEKGDIPEGYSVSREKKERFSLILESASTNQTSMYLCASTTSGGAVETQYFGPGTRLLVL.